One sample yielded the 10 T cell receptor beta chains listed below, sequenced in a study of blood T cells in healthy people across ages. PCR was performed a second time for about 7 to 11 cycles using a sample-barcoded 5' primer and a J-beta primer mix. TCRdb analysed the 5' RACE reads with MiXCR anew, one entry per CDR3 protein. The table shows 800,000 to 1,000,000 distinct CDR3 sequences, with roughly 52% occurring only once. What was sequenced was blood. The receptors originated from a man aged 25-45 years in good health.

A few counts support this clonotype. The genes are TRBV3-1 and TRBJ2-5; tentatively, D is TRBD2 (6 bases). Trimming shortened V by 0 bases and J by 5 bases, and 13 bases separated the two germline ends. Germline CDR1 and CDR2: LGHDT and YNNKEL (reference sequence). This CDR3 is built from 15 residues. The CDR3 is CASSQEFTSSETQYF. The CDR3 DNA reads as TGTGCCAGCAGCCAAGAGTTTACTAGCTCGGAGACCCAGTACTTC.

The chain links TRBV28 to TRBJ2-1; D is undetermined. Trimming cost V 8 bases and J 4 bases, with 6 bases left between them. This CDR3 contains 11 residues. Germline V gives CDR1 MDHEN, CDR2 SYDVKM. The CDR3 reads CASQNYNEQFF. The CDR3 nucleotides are TGTGCCAGCCAAAATTACAATGAGCAGTTCTTC.

This clonotype was counted a single time. This sequence joins TRBV3-1 and TRBJ2-3; D might be TRBD2 (5 bases). CDR3 length: 13 residues. Germline CDR1 and CDR2: LGHDT and YNNKEL (reference sequence). V lost 8 bases and J lost 1, with 10 bases in between. The CDR3 here is CASEGRGTDTQYF. Written as DNA, the CDR3 is TGTGCCAGCGAGGGCCGTGGCACAGATACGCAGTATTTT.

V gene TRBV7-2 combines with J gene TRBJ2-7, with TRBD2 identical over 8 bases. The junction had 3 bases not matched to a gene; V was cut back by 3 bases and J by 2 bases. The V gene's germline CDR1 is SGHTA and CDR2 FQGNSA. The CDR3 length is 14 residues. CDR3 bases: TGTGCCAGCAGCTTTAGCGGGGATGCCTACGAGCAGTACTTC. Its protein product is CASSFSGDAYEQYF. Complete variable domain (other parts from reference TRBV7-2 and TRBJ2-7): GAGVSQSPSNKVTEKGKDVELRCDPISGHTALYWYRQSLGQGLEFLIYFQGNSAPDKSGLPSDRFSAERTGGSVSTLTIQRTQQEDSAVYLCASSFSGDAYEQYFGPGTRLTVT.

About this clonotype itself: Given a much more abundant clone one base away, this may be a read error. The rearrangement links TRBV6-6 to TRBJ2-1; 7 positions agree with TRBD1. The CDR3 runs to 13 residues. Germline CDR1 MNHNY, CDR2 SVGAGI (reference sequence). The J segment lost 9 bases and the V segment lost 5 bases, leaving 7 bases of the junction unmatched. The CDR3 here is CASSRQGDSEQFF. In nucleotides, the CDR3 is TGTGCCAGCAGTCGACAGGGCGACAGTGAGCAGTTCTTC.

As DNA, the CDR3 is TGTGCCAGCAGCCCCTGGGTGGGTAACAATGAAAAACTGTTTTTT. Translation: CASSPWVGNNEKLFF. The chain has TRBV7-9 and TRBJ1-4; D is undetermined. The CDR3 has 15 residues. Trimming stripped 5 bases from V and 5 bases from J, with 15 bases between. Germline CDR1 and CDR2: SEHNR and FQNEAQ (reference sequence).

V usage is TRBV10-3 and J usage is TRBJ2-7, with a possible D match to TRBD2 (6 bases). The V end lost 9 bases, the J end lost 3 bases, and 12 bases lay between the germline ends. The length of the CDR3 is 12 residues. Germline V gene sequence: CDR1 ENHRY, CDR2 SYGVKD. CDR3 nucleotide sequence: TGTGCCATGGGGATTAGCGGCTACGAGCAGTACTTC. This translates into CAMGISGYEQYF.

This chain uses TRBV12-3 or TRBV12-4 with TRBJ1-5; 8 nucleotides match TRBD1. This CDR3 spans 17 amino acids. V dropped 6 bases and J dropped 1; count of bases not matched to a gene: 11. CDR3 sequence reads: CASRLSRTGPSNQPQHF. For the CDR3, the DNA is TGTGCCAGCAGATTATCCCGGACAGGGCCAAGCAATCAGCCCCAGCATTTT.

V gene TRBV30 combines with J gene TRBJ2-1; D may be TRBD2 (5 bases). The CDR3 runs 11 residues. Trimming shortened V by 2 bases and J by 8 bases, and 7 bases separated the two germline ends. Per germline, CDR1 GTSNPN and CDR2 SVGIG (reference sequence). CDR3 nucleotide sequence: TGTGCCTGGAGTATGAGGGATGAGCAGTTCTTC. Residues: CAWSMRDEQFF. Full variable domain (missing parts from reference TRBV30 and TRBJ2-1): SQTIHQWPATLVQPVGSPLSLECTVEGTSNPNLYWYRQAAGRGLQLLFYSVGIGQISSEVPQNLSASRPQDRQFILSSKKLLLSDSGFYLCAWSMRDEQFFGPGTRLTVL.

This clonotype was detected a few times. This chain links TRBV11-2 with TRBJ2-7; D remains unclear. This CDR3 has 13 residues. The germline CDR1 and CDR2 sequences are SGHAT and FQNNGV. V gave up 3 bases and J gave up 2 bases, with 8 bases separating them. CDR3 nucleotides: TGTGCCAGCAGCTTGTTTCAGGCCTACGAGCAGTACTTC. As protein: CASSLFQAYEQYF.